A single sample is the source of the 27 T cell receptor beta chains below, sequenced in a study of cytomegalovirus exposure and HLA in healthy donors. The primer mix had 60 Vbeta and 13 Jbeta primers. TCRdb's table, derived via immunoSEQ multiplex PCR, lists solely in-frame clones and lacks some. The sample table includes under 200,000 clones. Sequenced input: PBMCs. These receptors were collected from a man aged 30 to 39 in good health and CMV-seronegative.

The chain uses TRBV2 and TRBJ2-2; 9 bases are a match to TRBD2. The CDR3 consists of 16 residues. Germline V lookup: CDR1 SNHLY, CDR2 FYNNEI. The V and J ends lost 6 bases and 1 base, in that order; junction bases with no gene match: 6. The CDR3 DNA reads TGTGCCAGCAGCTTACGACTAGCGGAGAACACCGGGGAGCTGTTTTTT. Translation gives CASSLRLAENTGELFF.

This chain connects TRBV7-9 to TRBJ2-7, with D possibly being TRBD2 (6 bases). The CDR3 covers 15 residues. Germline V gene sequence: CDR1 SEHNR, CDR2 FQNEAQ (reference sequence). V lost 5 bases and J 2 bases, leaving 16 bases between the germline ends. CDR3 DNA: TGTGCCAGCAGCGTTGAAGCGGGTCTCACCTACGAGCAGTACTTC. The encoded protein is CASSVEAGLTYEQYF. The full variable domain, its missing parts supplied by reference TRBV7-9 and TRBJ2-7, is DTGVSQNPRHKITKRGQNVTFRCDPISEHNRLYWYRQTLGQGPEFLTYFQNEAQLEKSRLLSDRFSAERPKGSFSTLEIQRTEQGDSAMYLCASSVEAGLTYEQYFGPGTRLTVT.

This chain connects TRBV28 to TRBJ1-2; 7 positions agree with TRBD1. The germline gives CDR1 MDHEN, CDR2 SYDVKM. The J segment lost 6 bases and the V segment lost 3 bases, leaving 10 bases of the junction unmatched. This CDR3 comprises 15 residues. DNA for the CDR3: TGTGCCAGCAGTTTCAGATCGACAGGGTGGGATGGCTACACCTTC. This gives the protein CASSFRSTGWDGYTF.

The genes are TRBV10-3 and TRBJ1-2; 12 bases line up with TRBD1. Germline CDR1 ENHRY, CDR2 SYGVKD. Trimming cost V 8 bases and J 1 base; bases outside gene matches: 8. The CDR3 runs 16 residues. CDR3 bases: TGTGCCATCGGGGGACAGGGGGCGCTAAATAACTATGGCTACACCTTC. Protein: CAIGGQGALNNYGYTF.

The chain recombines TRBV10-1 with TRBJ2-7; 9 bases align to TRBD2. The CDR3 contains 16 residues. Unmatched junction bases numbered 11, after V lost 2 bases and J lost 6 bases. Germline assignment: CDR1 WNHNN and CDR2 SYGVQD (reference sequence). The CDR3 protein is CASSESVGSGGLEQYF. The CDR3 coding sequence is TGCGCCAGCAGTGAGAGCGTCGGCAGCGGGGGGCTCGAGCAGTACTTC.

This chain uses TRBV9 with TRBJ1-2; 7 positions agree with TRBD1. The V and J ends lost 4 bases and 8 bases, in that order; junction bases with no gene match: 20. The CDR3 runs to 17 residues. CDR1 is SGDLS, CDR2 YYNGEE, per germline. CDR3 in amino acids: CASSLKNRGLTGGGYTF. CDR3 coding DNA: TGTGCCAGCAGCTTAAAAAACAGGGGTTTGACGGGTGGGGGCTACACCTTC. The full variable domain, rest sourced from reference TRBV9 and TRBJ1-2, is DSGVTQTPKHLITATGQRVTLRCSPRSGDLSVYWYQQSLDQGLQFLIQYYNGEERAKGNILERFSAQQFPDLHSELNLSSLELGDSALYFCASSLKNRGLTGGGYTFGSGTRLTVV.

The chain uses TRBV7-2 and TRBJ1-2, with no clear D. V dropped 1 base and J dropped 2 bases, with 8 bases sitting between them. There are 14 residues in the CDR3. Germline V lookup: CDR1 SGHTA, CDR2 FQGNSA. This CDR3 reads CASSLEVQNYGYTF. As DNA, the CDR3 is TGTGCCAGCAGCTTAGAGGTACAGAACTATGGCTACACCTTC.

The rearrangement joins TRBV19 to TRBJ2-7; maybe TRBD2 (5 bases). Germline V CDR1 and CDR2: LNHDA, SQIVND (reference sequence). CDR3 length: 13 residues. V was shortened by 4 bases and J by 7 bases, with 14 bases between the two germline ends. The CDR3 loop reads CASSTIPPGEQYF. The CDR3, as DNA: TGTGCCAGTAGTACGATCCCACCGGGGGAGCAGTACTTC.

J is TRBJ2-7 and V is TRBV5-3; D ambiguous. TRBV5-3 belongs to the ORF category, with a function that is uncertain. The CDR3 has 17 amino acids. Trimming left V 4 bases short and J 1 base short, with 21 bases between. Written as DNA, the CDR3 is TGTGCCAGAAGCCCCCCCCCTAGTAGGTATCTTTCCTACGAGCAGTACTTC. Protein sequence: CARSPPPSRYLSYEQYF.

V usage is TRBV5-8 and J usage is TRBJ2-2, with a weak D call TRBD2 (7 bases). The germline V and J ends were trimmed by 3 bases and 0 bases, with 12 bases remaining between them. The CDR3 has 16 amino acids. Germline-derived CDR1 and CDR2 are SGHTS and YDEGEE. CDR3 DNA: TGTGCCAGCAGCTGGGGGGGCAGATCGAACACCGGGGAGCTGTTTTTT. This sequence encodes CASSWGGRSNTGELFF.

The chain has TRBV11-2 and TRBJ1-1; D possibly corresponds to TRBD1 (5 bases). The V end was cut by 1 base, the J end by 7 bases, with 16 bases between. CDR3 length equals 15 residues. Germline V gives CDR1 SGHAT, CDR2 FQNNGV. The CDR3 DNA is TGTGCCAGCAGCTTAGGGGGGAGGAGGACCAATGAAGCTTTCTTT. Its protein is CASSLGGRRTNEAFF. The full variable domain, in which reference TRBV11-2 and TRBJ1-1 provide the parts outside the CDR3, is EAGVAQSPRYKIIEKRQSVAFWCNPISGHATLYWYQQILGQGPKLLIQFQNNGVVDDSQLPKDRFSAERLKGVDSTLKIQPAKLEDSAVYLCASSLGGRRTNEAFFGQGTRLTVV.

This rearrangement joins TRBV5-1 to TRBJ2-5; 7 nucleotides match TRBD2. This CDR3 contains 14 residues. The V segment lost 2 bases and the J segment 1 base; nucleotides outside the gene matches: 2. Germline CDR1 is SGHRS and CDR2 is YFSETQ. CDR3 DNA: TGCGCCAGCAGCTTACTAGCGACCCAAGAGACCCAGTACTTC. Amino acids: CASSLLATQETQYF.

The rearrangement links TRBV9 to TRBJ1-4; 7 nucleotides agree with TRBD1. The germline V gene encodes CDR1 SGDLS and CDR2 YYNGEE. V lost 3 bases and J lost 3; bases outside the gene matches: 5. The CDR3 spans 15 residues. The CDR3 region is CASSGPGTANEKLFF. In DNA, the CDR3 is TGTGCCAGCAGCGGACCCGGGACAGCTAATGAAAAACTGTTTTTT.

The J gene is TRBJ2-7, the V gene TRBV4-2, with a weak D call TRBD2 (5 bases). The CDR3 covers 15 residues. The V gene lost 0 bases and the J gene lost 4 bases, with 13 bases spanning the gap. The germline CDR1 and CDR2 sequences are LGHNA and YNFKEQ. As DNA, the CDR3 is TGTGCCAGCAGCCAAGATGTACGGACTGCATACGAGCAGTACTTC. This encodes CASSQDVRTAYEQYF.

The rearrangement uses TRBV5-1 and TRBJ2-1; D is perhaps TRBD2 (6 bases). The CDR3 length is 13 residues. From germline, CDR1 is SGHRS and CDR2 YFSETQ. V was trimmed by 4 bases and J by 8 bases, leaving 13 bases between them. This chain's CDR3 is CASSGGVGDEQFF. The CDR3, as DNA: TGCGCCAGCAGCGGAGGGGTCGGCGATGAGCAGTTCTTC.

The chain links TRBV9 to TRBJ2-5, with 11 positions matching TRBD1. The assigned J gene may be wrong: the sequence end matches TRBJ2-7 better. Germline CDR1 reads SGDLS; CDR2 reads YYNGEE. The CDR3 extends over 16 amino acids. The DNA of the CDR3 is TGTGCCAGCAGCGTAGATTGGGGACAGGGGGCCTACGAGCAGTACTTC. Protein sequence: CASSVDWGQGAYEQYF.

The V gene is TRBV5-4, the J gene TRBJ1-1; the D is unclear. The CDR3 extends over 14 amino acids. The germline V gene encodes CDR1 SGHNT and CDR2 YYREEE (reference sequence). V was clipped by 0 bases and J by 3 bases, with 9 bases between them. CDR3 coding DNA: TGTGCCAGCAGCTTGGATTCGGTACACACTGAAGCTTTCTTT. Protein sequence: CASSLDSVHTEAFF.

The gene calls are TRBV11-1 and TRBJ2-7; 8 bases line up with TRBD2. Trimming at V came to 3 bases and at J to 2 bases, leaving 15 bases not matched to a gene. Germline assignment: CDR1 SGHAT and CDR2 FQDESV (reference sequence). CDR3 length equals 18 residues. The CDR3 spells CASSFAYPFSGNAYEQYF. The CDR3 DNA is TGTGCCAGCAGCTTCGCTTATCCGTTTAGCGGGAATGCCTACGAGCAGTACTTC.

The chain joins TRBV6-6 to TRBJ1-1, with D unresolved. The length of the CDR3 is 10 residues. The V and J ends lost 6 bases and 11 bases respectively, with 10 bases between them. The germline CDR1 and CDR2 sequences are MNHNY and SVGAGI (reference sequence). CDR3 DNA sequence: TGTGCCAGCAGAGGGCCGGGGGCTTTCTTT. This codes for CASRGPGAFF.

The chain has TRBV7-3 and TRBJ2-5, with D possibly TRBD2 on 5 matching bases. The CDR3 spans 13 residues. The germline CDR1 and CDR2 sequences are SGHTA and FQGTGA. Trimming stripped 5 bases from V and 5 bases from J, with 12 bases between. The CDR3 DNA sequence: TGTGCCAGCAGCCACCGGCCGGGGGAGACCCAGTACTTC. It yields the protein CASSHRPGETQYF. The full variable domain, in which reference TRBV7-3 and TRBJ2-5 provide the parts outside the CDR3, is GAGVSQTPSNKVTEKGKYVELRCDPISGHTALYWYRQSLGQGPEFLIYFQGTGAADDSGLPNDRFFAVRPEGSVSTLKIQRTERGDSAVYLCASSHRPGETQYFGPGTRLLVL.

The genes are TRBV29-1 and TRBJ1-1; D is possibly TRBD1 (6 bases). CDR1 and CDR2 from the germline V gene are SQVTM and ANQGSEA. The CDR3 is made up of 14 amino acids. With 4 bases removed from V and 5 bases from J, the gap between germline ends came to 17 bases. CDR3 coding DNA: TGCAGCGTTGGCCGGGACATTCTTGGAACTGAAGCTTTCTTT. This gives the protein CSVGRDILGTEAFF.

V gene TRBV5-1 combines with J gene TRBJ1-1; a possible D gene is TRBD1 (6 bases). Trimming took 2 bases from V and 5 from J, leaving 10 bases between them. The CDR3 consists of 13 residues. The V gene's germline CDR1 is SGHRS and CDR2 YFSETQ. CDR3 in DNA: TGCGCCAGCAGCTTAGTAGGACAGACTGAAGCTTTCTTT. This gives the protein CASSLVGQTEAFF.

V is TRBV28 and J is TRBJ1-1; the D is unclear. The CDR3 covers 12 residues. Trimming removed 6 bases from V and 5 bases from J, with 10 bases in between. Looked up from germline, CDR1 is MDHEN and CDR2 is SYDVKM. CDR3 sequence reads: CASSLMTTEAFF. Here the CDR3 DNA reads TGTGCCAGCAGCTTAATGACAACTGAAGCTTTCTTT.

This chain links TRBV27 with TRBJ2-1; 9 bases map to TRBD2. V was pared by 2 bases and J by 3 bases, with 2 bases of the junction left unmatched. The length of the CDR3 is 15 residues. Germline lookup yields CDR1 MNHEY and CDR2 SMNVEV (reference sequence). The CDR3 loop reads CASSLAGGRYNEQFF. The CDR3 nucleotides are TGTGCCAGCAGTTTAGCGGGAGGGCGCTACAATGAGCAGTTCTTC.

The V gene is TRBV7-9, the J gene TRBJ2-7; the match to TRBD1 covers 8 bases. Germline CDR1 is SEHNR and CDR2 is FQNEAQ (reference sequence). The trim removed 5 bases at V and 7 bases at J, leaving 4 bases unmatched. This CDR3 is built from 12 residues. The CDR3 coding sequence is TGTGCCAGCAGCGGACAGGGAGGTGAGCAGTACTTC. This encodes CASSGQGGEQYF. The whole variable domain, remainder taken from reference TRBV7-9 and TRBJ2-7, is DTGVSQNPRHKITKRGQNVTFRCDPISEHNRLYWYRQTLGQGPEFLTYFQNEAQLEKSRLLSDRFSAERPKGSFSTLEIQRTEQGDSAMYLCASSGQGGEQYFGPGTRLTVT.

This chain joins TRBV4-3 and TRBJ2-7; D is ambiguous. The length of the CDR3 is 15 residues. Germline loops: CDR1 LGHNA, CDR2 YSLEER. The V and J ends lost 1 base and 2 bases respectively, with 12 bases between them. CDR3 sequence reads: CASSQGAGIPYEQYF. The CDR3 nucleotides read TGCGCCAGCAGCCAAGGCGCAGGCATTCCCTACGAGCAGTACTTC.

For this clone: This sample includes further DNA sequences coding for the same CDR3. The chain employs TRBV7-2 and TRBJ1-6; D unclear. Trimming took 1 base from V and 0 from J, leaving 7 bases between them. CDR3 size: 16 residues. Germline CDR1 is SGHTA and CDR2 is FQGNSA. The CDR3 DNA reads as TGTGCCAGCAGCTTAGTGGGGAGCTCCTATAATTCACCCCTCCACTTT. It specifies CASSLVGSSYNSPLHF.